This TCR beta chain was retrieved from a study of blood T cell repertoires in COVID-19. On the study more broadly: Collection of acute and convalescent COVID-19 samples took place in the United States, Italy and Spain. Sources were T cells, B-cell-depleted T cells, or PBMCs; the material itself was cDNA or gDNA.

Trimming cost V 0 bases and J 5 bases, with 11 bases left between them. This CDR3 has 14 residues. Germline CDR1 and CDR2: SGDLS and YYNGEE. Study processing details: Reference gene primers were amplified, and this amplification served to estimate nucleated cell counts. Clones were read by immunoSEQ multiplex PCR, and TCRdb kept only the in-frame ones, dropping some. V, J and clone size are taken as reported in that table, and D and trimming were inferred from the DNA itself. The table lists about 490,000 clones, roughly 85% of them singletons. V gene TRBV9 combines with J gene TRBJ1-2, with a tentative D call TRBD1 (5 bases). This clonotype originated in a human donor in a cohort sampled during active COVID-19. Specimen: peripheral blood. This CDR3 is CASSVGRGGYGYTF. The CDR3 DNA sequence: TGTGCCAGCAGCGTAGGAAGGGGAGGGTATGGCTACACCTTC.